This entry lists 12 T cell receptor beta chains sequenced from one sample in a study of cytomegalovirus exposure and HLA in healthy donors (dated by TCRdb to 2016 to 2017). The library relied on the immunoSEQ multiplex PCR assay. For the multiplex PCR, a mixture combining 60 forward primers for TCR Vbeta segments and 13 reverse primers for TCR Jbeta segments was used. Not all clones reach the TCRdb copy of this immuneACCESS table, which keeps in-frame sequences only. Checked studies attribute under half of the gap to unresolved V genes and leave the rest unexplained. The sample profile shows 90,000 to 95,000 clones; around 78% of them were found once. 0.57% of the sample is held by the ten biggest clonotypes. The specimen sequenced was PBMCs. The receptors shown here come from a man in his thirties or forties in good health and CMV-seronegative.

This rearrangement joins TRBV5-8 to TRBJ1-4; 7 bases are shared with TRBD1. Looked up from germline, CDR1 is SGHTS and CDR2 is YDEGEE. This CDR3 comprises 14 residues. The junction had 4 bases not matched to a gene; V was cut back by 1 base and J by 7 bases. CDR3 nucleotides: TGTGCCAGCAGCTTGCCAGGGGGAAGTGAAAAACTGTTTTTT. Translating it yields CASSLPGGSEKLFF.

The J gene is TRBJ2-7, the V gene TRBV6-1, with 9 bases identical to TRBD2. With 6 bases clipped from V and 2 bases from J, the junction kept 5 bases outside the gene matches. Germline loops: CDR1 MNHNS, CDR2 SASEGT. The CDR3 length is 14 residues. CDR3 coding DNA: TGTGCCAGCAGGGGGGCGGGAGGGCCCTACGAGCAGTACGTC. This sequence encodes CASRGAGGPYEQYV.

This chain uses TRBV6-5 with TRBJ1-5, with 12 bases matching TRBD1. The CDR3 extends over 15 amino acids. The germline V gene has CDR1 MNHEY and CDR2 SVGAGI. V trimming: 4 bases; J trimming: 6 bases; junction bases outside the gene matches: 4. CDR3 protein: CASSLGQGAIQPQHF. CDR3 coding DNA: TGTGCCAGCAGTTTGGGACAGGGGGCTATTCAGCCCCAGCATTTT.

V gene TRBV19 combines with J gene TRBJ1-5, with D perhaps matching TRBD1 (5 bases). V gave up 5 bases and J gave up 1 base, with 12 bases separating them. Per the germline V gene, CDR1 is LNHDA and CDR2 is SQIVND (reference sequence). The CDR3 is 15 residues long. In DNA, the CDR3 is TGTGCCAGTAGTCCGGGGGGGGAGAGCAATCAGCCCCAGCATTTT. This codes for CASSPGGESNQPQHF.

The CDR3 sequence: CASSQGISTDTQYF. CDR3 DNA: TGTGCCAGCAGCCAGGGGATCAGCACAGATACGCAGTATTTT. The chain joins TRBV7-9 to TRBJ2-3; maybe TRBD1 (6 bases). V was cut by 5 bases and J by 0 bases, with 9 bases left in between. CDR1 is SEHNR and CDR2 is FQNEAQ in the germline V gene (reference sequence). This CDR3 has 14 residues.

This clone appeared a few times. The chain is built from TRBV28 and TRBJ1-1; no reliable D call. This CDR3 has 12 amino acids. Germline V lookup: CDR1 MDHEN, CDR2 SYDVKM. The V end was cut by 9 bases, the J end by 0 bases, with 8 bases between. CDR3 protein: CASSSVNTEAFF. The CDR3 DNA follows: TGTGCCAGTTCGTCGGTGAACACTGAAGCTTTCTTT.

The table lists this clone with a few counts. CDR3 DNA sequence: TGCGCCAGCAGCTTGACACAGGGCGGCACTGAAGCTTTCTTT. Encoded protein: CASSLTQGGTEAFF. The chain carries TRBV5-1 and TRBJ1-1, with a possible D match to TRBD1 (6 bases). V lost 1 base and J lost 4, with 11 bases in between. Germline CDR1 is SGHRS and CDR2 is YFSETQ. The length of the CDR3 is 14 residues.

This clone has only a few counts. The chain employs TRBV6-5 and TRBJ1-2; 11 bases are shared with TRBD1. The CDR3 length is 16 residues. The trim removed 0 bases at V and 3 bases at J, leaving 3 bases unmatched. Germline-derived CDR1 and CDR2 are MNHEY and SVGAGI. The CDR3 DNA reads as TGTGCCAGCAGTTACTCGTCGGACAGGGGGCACTATGGCTACACCTTC. It encodes CASSYSSDRGHYGYTF.

The chain uses TRBV11-2 and TRBJ1-2, with D unresolved. Looked up from germline, CDR1 is SGHAT and CDR2 is FQNNGV. V was cut by 0 bases and J by 0 bases, with 11 bases left in between. CDR3 length: 16 amino acids. The CDR3 region is CASSLDMSMTNYGYTF. As DNA, the CDR3 is TGTGCCAGCAGCTTAGATATGTCTATGACTAACTATGGCTACACCTTC.

The chain is built from TRBV4-2 and TRBJ2-6, with D unclear. CDR1 and CDR2 from the germline V gene are LGHNA and YNFKEQ. The CDR3 runs 17 residues. Between the trimmed V and J ends, which lost 1 base and 0 bases, there was a span of 10 bases. CDR3 sequence: CASSQGIAPSGANVLTF. The CDR3 DNA is TGTGCCAGCAGCCAAGGAATAGCTCCCTCTGGGGCCAACGTCCTGACTTTC.

The V and J genes are TRBV5-4 and TRBJ2-1; 9 bases agree with TRBD1. V gave up 0 bases and J gave up 6 bases; unmatched junction bases: 4. Germline lookup yields CDR1 SGHNT and CDR2 YYREEE (reference sequence). The CDR3 is made up of 15 amino acids. CDR3 protein: CASSLGDRAPNEQFF. CDR3 sequence (DNA): TGTGCCAGCAGCTTGGGGGACAGGGCGCCCAATGAGCAGTTCTTC.

The V gene is TRBV2, the J gene TRBJ2-5; D unclear. CDR1 and CDR2 from the germline V gene are SNHLY and FYNNEI. The CDR3 contains 15 residues. V gave up 7 bases and J gave up 5 bases, with 20 bases separating them. CDR3 region: CASTGQIFSQETQYF. In DNA, the CDR3 is TGTGCCAGCACTGGGCAGATTTTTTCACAGGAGACCCAGTACTTC. The whole variable domain, filled in from reference TRBV2 and TRBJ2-5, reads EPEVTQTPSHQVTQMGQEVILRCVPISNHLYFYWYRQILGQKVEFLVSFYNNEISEKSEIFDDQFSVERPDGSNFTLKIRSTKLEDSAMYFCASTGQIFSQETQYFGPGTRLLVL.